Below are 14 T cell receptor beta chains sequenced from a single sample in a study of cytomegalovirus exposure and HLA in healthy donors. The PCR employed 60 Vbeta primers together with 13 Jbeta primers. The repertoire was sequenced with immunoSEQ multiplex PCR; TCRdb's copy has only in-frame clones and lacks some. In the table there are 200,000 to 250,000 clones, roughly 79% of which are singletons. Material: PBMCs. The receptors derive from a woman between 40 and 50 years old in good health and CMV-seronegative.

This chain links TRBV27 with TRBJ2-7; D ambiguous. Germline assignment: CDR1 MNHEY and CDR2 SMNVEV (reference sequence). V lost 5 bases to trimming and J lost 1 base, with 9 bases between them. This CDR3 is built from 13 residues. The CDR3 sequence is CASSIRRSYEQYF. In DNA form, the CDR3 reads TGTGCCAGCAGTATCAGGCGTTCCTACGAGCAGTACTTC.

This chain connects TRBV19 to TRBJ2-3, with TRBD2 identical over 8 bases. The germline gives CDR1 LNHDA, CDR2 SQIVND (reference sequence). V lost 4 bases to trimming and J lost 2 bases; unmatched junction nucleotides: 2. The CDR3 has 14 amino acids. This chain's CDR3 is CASSTGGATDTQYF. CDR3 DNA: TGTGCCAGTAGTACCGGGGGGGCCACAGATACGCAGTATTTT.

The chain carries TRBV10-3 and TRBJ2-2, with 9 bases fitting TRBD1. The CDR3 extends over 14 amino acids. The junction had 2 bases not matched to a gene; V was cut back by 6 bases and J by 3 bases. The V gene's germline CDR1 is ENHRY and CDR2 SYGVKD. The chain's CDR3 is CAIRRTGDTGELFF. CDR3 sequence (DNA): TGTGCCATCAGACGGACAGGGGACACCGGGGAGCTGTTTTTT.

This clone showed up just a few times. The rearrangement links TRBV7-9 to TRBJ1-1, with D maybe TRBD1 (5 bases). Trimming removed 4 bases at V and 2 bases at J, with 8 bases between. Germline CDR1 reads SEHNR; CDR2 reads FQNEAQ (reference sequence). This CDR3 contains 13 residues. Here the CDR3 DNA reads TGTGCCAGCAGCTCCCAGGGCAACACTGAAGCTTTCTTT. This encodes CASSSQGNTEAFF.

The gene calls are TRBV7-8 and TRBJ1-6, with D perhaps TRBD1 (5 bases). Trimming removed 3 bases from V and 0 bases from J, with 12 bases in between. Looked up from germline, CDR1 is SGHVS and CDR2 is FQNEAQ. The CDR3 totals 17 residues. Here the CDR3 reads CASSFDSGHSYNSPLHF. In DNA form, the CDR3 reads TGTGCCAGCAGCTTCGATTCAGGGCACTCCTATAATTCACCCCTCCACTTT.

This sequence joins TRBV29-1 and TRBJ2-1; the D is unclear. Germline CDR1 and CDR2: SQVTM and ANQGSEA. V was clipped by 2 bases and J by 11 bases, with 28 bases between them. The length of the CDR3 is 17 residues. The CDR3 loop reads CSVEYGDPRQPGFKQFF. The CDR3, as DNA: TGCAGCGTTGAATACGGAGACCCCCGGCAGCCCGGATTTAAGCAGTTCTTC.

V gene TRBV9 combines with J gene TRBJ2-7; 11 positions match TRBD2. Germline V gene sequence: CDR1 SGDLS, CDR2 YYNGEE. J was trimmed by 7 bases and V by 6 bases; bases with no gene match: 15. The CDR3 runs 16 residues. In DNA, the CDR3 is TGTGCCAGCATCCGGATGGGTCTAGCGGGGGGTAAAGAGCAGTACTTC. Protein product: CASIRMGLAGGKEQYF.

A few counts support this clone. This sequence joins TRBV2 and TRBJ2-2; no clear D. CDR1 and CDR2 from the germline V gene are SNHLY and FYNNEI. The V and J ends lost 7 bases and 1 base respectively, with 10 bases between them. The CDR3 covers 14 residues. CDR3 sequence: CASTLGGNTGELFF. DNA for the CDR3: TGTGCCAGCACCCTCGGCGGGAACACCGGGGAGCTGTTTTTT.

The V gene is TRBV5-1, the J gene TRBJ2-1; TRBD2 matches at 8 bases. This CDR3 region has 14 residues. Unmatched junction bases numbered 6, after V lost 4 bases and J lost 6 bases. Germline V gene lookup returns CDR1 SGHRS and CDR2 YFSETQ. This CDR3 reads CASSNGGAGNEQFF. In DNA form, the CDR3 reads TGCGCCAGCAGCAACGGGGGGGCAGGCAATGAGCAGTTCTTC.

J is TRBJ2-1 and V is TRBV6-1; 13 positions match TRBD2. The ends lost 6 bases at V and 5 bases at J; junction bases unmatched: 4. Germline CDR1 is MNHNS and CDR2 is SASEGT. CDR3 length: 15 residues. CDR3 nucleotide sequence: TGTGCCAGCAGAGAACTAGCGGGGGGGCACAATGAGCAGTTCTTC. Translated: CASRELAGGHNEQFF.

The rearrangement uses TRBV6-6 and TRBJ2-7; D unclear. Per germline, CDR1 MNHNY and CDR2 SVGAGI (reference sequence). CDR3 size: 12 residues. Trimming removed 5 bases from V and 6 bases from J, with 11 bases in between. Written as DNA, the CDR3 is TGTGCCAGCAGTGTTTTACTTGGCGAGCAGTACTTC. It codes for CASSVLLGEQYF.

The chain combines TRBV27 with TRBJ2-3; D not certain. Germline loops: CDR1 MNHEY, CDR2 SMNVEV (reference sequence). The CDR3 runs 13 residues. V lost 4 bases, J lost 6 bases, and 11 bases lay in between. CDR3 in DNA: TGTGCCAGCAGTTCCCCCCTCGGGGATACGCAGTATTTT. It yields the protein CASSSPLGDTQYF.

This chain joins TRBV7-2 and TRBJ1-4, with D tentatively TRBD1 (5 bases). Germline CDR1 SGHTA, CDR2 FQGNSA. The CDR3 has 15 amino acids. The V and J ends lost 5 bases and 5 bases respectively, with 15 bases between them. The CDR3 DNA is TGTGCCAGCAGCCACGGGGGAGGGTCCAATGAAAAACTGTTTTTT. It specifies CASSHGGGSNEKLFF.

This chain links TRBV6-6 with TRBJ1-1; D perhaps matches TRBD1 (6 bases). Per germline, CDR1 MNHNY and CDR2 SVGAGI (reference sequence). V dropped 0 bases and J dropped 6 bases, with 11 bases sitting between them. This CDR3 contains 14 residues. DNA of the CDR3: TGTGCCAGCAGTTACTCGATGGGGGCAGCTGAAGCTTTCTTT. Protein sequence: CASSYSMGAAEAFF.